The source of this T cell receptor (beta chain) is a study of post-analysis software for immune sequencing data. Study-wide context: There were relapsing-remitting, secondary progressive and progressive-relapsing multiple sclerosis among the disease courses included.

There are 15 residues in the CDR3. The V gene's germline CDR1 is MNHNS and CDR2 SASEGT. Trimming pared 11 bases from V and 0 bases from J, leaving 17 bases between. Unique molecular identifiers were present in the TCR beta cDNA libraries. T cells numbering about 1 to 10 million gave rise to roughly 0.5 million cDNA molecules. From the PCR reads, TCRdb called clonotypes with MiXCR, one entry per CDR3 protein. The sample contains about 800,000 distinct CDR3 sequences, 25% to 30% of which appear only once. General study findings and limits: Controls significantly exceeded multiple sclerosis patients in normalized Chao1 diversity. Among four to six TRBV segments more frequent in patients than controls were TRBV5-6, TRBV5-1 and TRBV20-1. Strong co-clustering by F measure linked samples that shared a preparation batch.

In the case of this clonotype: Its target is unknown.

Sequencing was performed on blood. V is TRBV6-1 and J is TRBJ2-1; the D is unclear. This sequence originates from a girl aged 10 to 17 with multiple sclerosis. The CDR3 protein is CAASESPGSYNEQFF. In DNA form, the CDR3 reads TGTGCCGCCTCTGAGAGTCCTGGCTCCTACAATGAGCAGTTCTTC.